This T cell receptor beta chain was captured in a study of radiotherapy plus CTLA-4 blockade in lung cancer. Study-level information: Of all patients, around 18% responded objectively and approximately 30% showed disease control.

Details on this clone: The antigen remains undetermined.

Whole-study results and caveats: TCR clones originating in tumors grew in number in blood after radiotherapy plus ipilimumab.

Generated by immunoSEQ multiplex PCR, the TCRdb table keeps only in-frame clones and is missing some. Among roughly 90,000 clones listed, 72% were seen once. People whose metastatic non-small-cell lung cancer was chemo-refractory got focal radiation along with CTLA-4 blockade by ipilimumab. V shed 4 bases and J 8 bases; nucleotides not matched to a gene: 11. Germline V gene lookup returns CDR1 SGHRS and CDR2 YFSETQ. The CDR3 runs to 14 residues. The sequence derives from a human donor with non-small cell lung cancer that progressed on radiotherapy plus ipilimumab. Sample: peripheral blood, taken from a patient treated with radiotherapy plus ipilimumab. The J gene is TRBJ1-2, the V gene TRBV5-1; 7 bases are shared with TRBD1. This CDR3 reads CASSLSNRGGGYTF. The CDR3 nucleotides are TGCGCCAGCAGCCTAAGTAACAGGGGCGGGGGCTACACCTTC.